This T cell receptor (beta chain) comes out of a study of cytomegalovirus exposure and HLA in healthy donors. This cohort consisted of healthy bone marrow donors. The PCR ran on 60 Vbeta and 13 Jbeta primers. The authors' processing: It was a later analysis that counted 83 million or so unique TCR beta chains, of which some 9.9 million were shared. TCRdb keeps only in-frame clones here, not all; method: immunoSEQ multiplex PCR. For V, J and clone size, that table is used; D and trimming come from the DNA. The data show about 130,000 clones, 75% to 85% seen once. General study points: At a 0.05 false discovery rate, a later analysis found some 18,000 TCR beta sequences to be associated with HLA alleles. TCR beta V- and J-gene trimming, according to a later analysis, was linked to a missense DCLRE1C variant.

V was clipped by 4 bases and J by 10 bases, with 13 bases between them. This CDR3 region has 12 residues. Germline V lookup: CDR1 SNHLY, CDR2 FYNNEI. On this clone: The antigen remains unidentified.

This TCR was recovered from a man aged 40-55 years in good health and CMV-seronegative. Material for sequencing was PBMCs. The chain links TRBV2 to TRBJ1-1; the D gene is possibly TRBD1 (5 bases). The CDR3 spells CASSATVYGAFF. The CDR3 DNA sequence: TGTGCCAGCAGTGCGACAGTTTATGGAGCTTTCTTT.